This paragraph covers one T cell receptor (beta chain) sequence. Multiplex PCR, run in two rounds, amplified TCR beta CDR3 from genomic DNA. Gene-specific primers for each TRBV and TRBJ gene drove first-round PCR. TCRdb reprocessed the multiplex PCR reads with MiXCR, giving one entry per CDR3 protein. The sample has about 8,500 distinct CDR3 sequences, 60% to 80% seen once; the top ten hold 20%. These data are taken from a study of prognosis after radiotherapy for stage I lung cancer. A draw of around 5.7 milliliters of peripheral blood took place at each of two time points. CDR1 and CDR2 (germline): GTSNPN, SVGIG (reference sequence). The CDR3 contains 14 residues. Trimming at V came to 1 base and at J to 2 bases, leaving 2 bases not matched to a gene.

The chain employs TRBV30 and TRBJ2-1; 7 bases agree with TRBD2. The material was PBMCs, obtained before or after stereotactic body radiation therapy (not recorded which). The receptor was isolated from a donor aged 50 or older with non-small cell lung cancer. The CDR3 sequence: CAWSGEGPYNEQFF. The CDR3 region has the DNA TGTGCCTGGAGTGGGGAGGGACCCTACAATGAGCAGTTCTTC.